The rows below give T cell receptor beta chains drawn from one sample of a study of T cells after yellow fever vaccination. TCRdb re-analysed the 5' RACE reads in MiXCR, keeping a single row per CDR3 protein. The repertoire holds hundreds of thousands of distinct CDR3 sequences, with 8.7% as singletons. The material was CD4+ T cells sorted from PBMCs, obtained 5 days after the yellow fever booster vaccination. The source of these receptors is a man aged 18 to 29 who received the YFV17D yellow fever vaccine. CDR3s include the opening cysteine and the closing phenylalanine or tryptophan. A D gene is named only where the DNA matches it firmly. The size entry is marked missing in some rows and otherwise reads once, few, many or a size class.

j_call v_call d_call clone_size cdr3_aa cdr3_nt
TRBJ1-2 TRBV4-2 . many CASSQDAASRSGGYTF TGTGCCAGCAGCCAAGACGCGGCCAGTCGGTCAGGAGGCTACACCTTC
TRBJ1-2 TRBV9 . . CASSPGREGYTF TGTGCCAGCAGCCCGGGACGGGAAGGCTACACCTTC
TRBJ1-6 TRBV7-3 . few CASSLSSPGNSPLHF TGTGCCAGCAGCTTAAGCAGTCCGGGTAATTCACCCCTCCACTTT
TRBJ2-3 TRBV5-1 TRBD2 . CASSLAVTSGYTDTQYF TGCGCCAGCAGCTTGGCTGTGACTAGCGGATACACAGATACGCAGTATTTT
TRBJ2-1 TRBV2 . few CASSRVSSYNEQFF TGTGCCAGTTCAAGGGTAAGCTCCTACAATGAGCAGTTCTTC
TRBJ2-5 TRBV11-2 TRBD2 . CASSPGTSGGDRETQYF TGTGCCAGCAGCCCCGGGACTAGCGGGGGGGACCGAGAGACCCAGTACTTC
TRBJ1-2 TRBV27 TRBD1 few CASSLAGTGRTITF TGTGCCAGCAGTTTGGCAGGGACAGGCAGAACTATCACCTTC
TRBJ1-1 TRBV5-4 TRBD1 few CASSSTGVTPTEAFF TGTGCCAGCAGCTCGACAGGGGTCACGCCGACTGAAGCTTTCTTT
TRBJ2-1 TRBV7-2 . many CASSSYNNEQFF TGTGCCAGCAGCTCTTACAATAATGAGCAGTTCTTC
TRBJ1-5 TRBV10-3 . few CAISVAGDNQPQHF TGTGCCATCAGTGTAGCCGGGGACAACCAGCCCCAGCATTTT
TRBJ2-7 TRBV6-5 TRBD2 . CASSYSRGLALGEQYF TGTGCCAGCAGTTACTCCCGTGGACTAGCTCTAGGCGAGCAGTACTTC
TRBJ2-7 TRBV27 . . CASRGRIWDEQYF TGTGCCAGCAGGGGGAGGATCTGGGACGAGCAGTACTTC
TRBJ2-5 TRBV12-3/TRBV12-4 TRBD1 few CASNGQGRMETQYF TGTGCCAGCAACGGACAGGGGAGAATGGAGACCCAGTACTTC
TRBJ1-1 TRBV12-5 . few CASGLVLGKGRTNTEAFF TGTGCTAGTGGTTTGGTACTGGGAAAGGGAAGAACGAACACTGAAGCTTTCTTT
TRBJ1-1 TRBV12-3/TRBV12-4 . many CASSFRTEAFF TGTGCCAGCAGTTTTAGAACGGAAGCTTTCTTT
TRBJ2-1 TRBV4-1 . . CASSQRGGGASEQFF TGCGCCAGCAGCCAACGAGGGGGGGGGGCCTCTGAGCAGTTCTTC
TRBJ2-2 TRBV11-1 . many CASSLGSRVPGELFF TGTGCCAGCAGCTTAGGAAGCAGGGTCCCCGGGGAGCTGTTTTTT
TRBJ2-4 TRBV12-3/TRBV12-4 . . CASSLEAGLNIQYF TGTGCCAGCAGTTTAGAGGCGGGTTTGAACATTCAGTACTTC
TRBJ1-1 TRBV7-3 . . CASSLRGFGDTEAFF TGTGCCAGCAGCCTACGGGGATTCGGAGACACTGAAGCTTTCTTT
TRBJ2-7 TRBV6-2/TRBV6-3 TRBD2 many CASSYTRLATYEQYF TGTGCCAGCAGTTATACCCGACTAGCGACCTACGAGCAGTACTTC
TRBJ2-1 TRBV7-8 TRBD1 . CASSASGQGNEQFF TGTGCCAGCAGCGCCTCGGGACAGGGCAATGAGCAGTTCTTC
TRBJ1-2 TRBV27 TRBD1 . CASSLSTGDGYTF TGTGCCAGCAGTTTATCAACAGGGGATGGCTACACCTTC
TRBJ1-2 TRBV5-1 TRBD1 few CASSLGNRGKYGYTF TGCGCCAGCAGCTTGGGAAACAGGGGAAAATATGGCTACACCTTC
TRBJ2-2 TRBV19 . many CASSESRAGELFF TGTGCCAGTAGTGAAAGTAGGGCCGGGGAGCTGTTTTTT
TRBJ2-7 TRBV3-1 . . CASSQGRSGQYF TGTGCCAGCAGCCAAGGCCGTTCTGGGCAGTACTTC
TRBJ1-6 TRBV7-9 . many CASSPPGSSYNSPLHF TGTGCCAGCAGCCCCCCAGGGAGCTCCTATAATTCACCCCTCCACTTT
TRBJ1-5 TRBV12-3/TRBV12-4 . many CASTGINQPQHF TGTGCCAGCACTGGGATCAATCAGCCCCAGCATTTT
TRBJ2-3 TRBV20-1 TRBD2 many CSAPDTASGGAATQYF TGCAGTGCTCCAGATACTGCTAGCGGGGGGGCTGCTACGCAGTATTTT
TRBJ1-2 TRBV7-9 . few CASSLAAAYGYTF TGTGCCAGCAGCTTAGCGGCAGCGTATGGCTACACCTTC
TRBJ2-1 TRBV4-3 TRBD2 . CASSQGLAGGSTEQFF TGCGCCAGCAGCCAAGGGCTAGCGGGGGGGTCCACTGAGCAGTTCTTC
TRBJ1-4 TRBV24-1 TRBD1 few CATSDALTGQNEKLFF TGTGCCACCAGTGACGCTTTGACAGGGCAAAATGAAAAACTGTTTTTT
TRBJ2-5 TRBV20-1 TRBD2 . CSAPGTSELSATQYF TGCAGTGCTCCAGGGACTAGCGAGTTGTCGGCGACCCAGTACTTC
TRBJ2-5 TRBV3-1 TRBD2 few CASSQRDYYLQETQYF TGTGCCAGCAGCCAGAGGGACTATTACCTGCAAGAGACCCAGTACTTC
TRBJ2-1 TRBV12-3/TRBV12-4 . . CASSLAVGGQSNEQFF TGTGCCAGCAGTTTAGCGGTGGGGGGCCAATCCAATGAGCAGTTCTTC
TRBJ2-7 TRBV29-1 TRBD1 many CSVFRDSHEQYF TGCAGCGTTTTCCGGGACAGTCACGAGCAGTACTTC
TRBJ2-5 TRBV24-1 . few CATSDGGQETQYF TGTGCCACCAGTGATGGGGGACAAGAGACCCAGTACTTC
TRBJ2-2 TRBV18 TRBD1 . CASSLLGQTTGELFF TGTGCCAGCTCACTCCTGGGACAGACAACCGGGGAGCTGTTTTTT
TRBJ1-4 TRBV20-1 . few CSARDLGLNEKLFF TGCAGTGCTAGAGATCTCGGGCTAAATGAGAAACTGTTTTTT
TRBJ2-5 TRBV7-2 TRBD2 . CASSLPGGPEETQYF TGTGCCAGCAGCCTACCGGGGGGGCCAGAAGAGACCCAGTACTTC
TRBJ2-3 TRBV20-1 . many CSASRVSGVADTQYF TGCAGTGCTAGTAGGGTCAGCGGAGTTGCGGATACGCAGTATTTT
TRBJ1-2 TRBV6-6 . few CASSPERRFYGYTF TGTGCCAGCAGCCCCGAGAGGAGATTCTATGGCTACACCTTC
TRBJ1-2 TRBV2 . . CASSGTDPHGYTF TGTGCCAGCAGTGGGACAGACCCGCATGGCTACACCTTC
TRBJ2-1 TRBV29-1 TRBD1 . CSVGGQGLSSYNEQFF TGCAGCGTTGGGGGACAGGGGCTTAGCTCCTACAATGAGCAGTTCTTC
TRBJ1-1 TRBV7-8 . few CASSLGGGASAFF TGTGCCAGCAGCTTAGGCGGCGGGGCGTCGGCTTTCTTT